Following are 14 T cell receptor beta chains from one sample sequenced in a study of blood T cell repertoires in COVID-19 (dated by TCRdb to the early 2020s). The library was generated by the immunoSEQ multiplex PCR assay. TCRdb holds this immuneACCESS table with in-frame rearrangements only. Some clones are missing; in checked studies, unresolved V genes explain under half, and the rest has no known cause. The sample profile shows approximately 180,000 clones; more than 70% of them were found once. The ten top clones hold roughly 18% of the sample. The source material was peripheral blood. The receptors shown here come from a person aged 70 to 85 with COVID-19, enrolled during active disease.

The chain links TRBV7-7 to TRBJ1-4, with D maybe TRBD1 (6 bases). This CDR3 is 14 amino acids long. Germline loops: CDR1 SSHAT, CDR2 FNYEAQ (reference sequence). V was pared by 4 bases and J by 5 bases, with 11 bases between. In DNA, the CDR3 is TGTGCCAGCAGCTCCGGGACACACAATGAAAAACTGTTTTTT. As protein: CASSSGTHNEKLFF.

The chain carries TRBV6-5 and TRBJ1-2; TRBD1 matches 8 bases. J lost 7 bases, V lost 7 bases, and 11 bases had no gene match. CDR1 and CDR2 (germline): MNHEY, SVGAGI. This CDR3 is 14 amino acids long. In nucleotides, the CDR3 is TGTGCCAGCAACCTCGACAGGGGAGGAGCTGGCTACACCTTC. Protein sequence: CASNLDRGGAGYTF.

The genes are TRBV28 and TRBJ1-4; possibly TRBD1 for D (5 bases). V was pared by 5 bases and J by 7 bases, with 17 bases between. Germline lookup yields CDR1 MDHEN and CDR2 SYDVKM. The CDR3 runs to 15 residues. DNA for the CDR3: TGTGCCAGCAGTCCCGGGGGAGGGTGGGGTGAAAAACTGTTTTTT. This translates into CASSPGGGWGEKLFF.

The rearrangement uses TRBV2 and TRBJ1-1; no reliable D call. Germline V gene lookup returns CDR1 SNHLY and CDR2 FYNNEI. CDR3 length: 13 residues. V was clipped by 5 bases and J by 2 bases, with 9 bases between them. The DNA for the CDR3 is TGTGCCAGCAGTACTCGGGGAAACACTGAAGCTTTCTTT. This encodes CASSTRGNTEAFF.

The chain combines TRBV19 with TRBJ2-7, with TRBD1 identical over 10 bases. Germline values: CDR1 LNHDA, CDR2 SQIVND (reference sequence). The CDR3 loop spans 15 amino acids. With V trimmed by 3 bases and J by 2 bases, 4 bases remained unmatched. CDR3 DNA: TGTGCCAGTAGTATTCAGGGGACAGGGGCCTACGAGCAGTACTTC. Amino acid sequence: CASSIQGTGAYEQYF.

The chain has TRBV11-3 and TRBJ2-5; 8 nucleotides match TRBD2. Germline trimming cut 4 bases from V and 9 bases from J; bases unmatched to any gene: 28. Germline V gives CDR1 SGHNT, CDR2 YENEEA. This CDR3 is built from 20 residues. The chain's CDR3 is CASSSGLAMFQSGGPGAQYF. The CDR3 nucleotides read TGTGCCAGCAGCTCAGGACTAGCAATGTTCCAAAGTGGCGGGCCCGGGGCCCAGTACTTC.

Regarding this clone: A much bigger clone sits one base away, suggesting this may be a read error. At the DNA level, this CDR3 is encoded by other sequences in the same sample as well. The rearrangement uses TRBV2 and TRBJ1-1; D is ambiguous. Deletions cut 9 bases from V and 5 bases from J, with 16 bases between. Germline CDR1 and CDR2: SNHLY and FYNNEI. The length of the CDR3 is 13 residues. CDR3 sequence reads: CASSFRGSTEAFF. CDR3 bases: TGTGCCAGTAGTTTTCGAGGGTCGACTGAAGCTTTCTTT.

The chain recombines TRBV3-1 (or the pseudogene TRBV3-2) with TRBJ2-1; possible D gene TRBD2, 5 bases. V gave up 1 base and J gave up 0 bases, with 13 bases separating them. Germline V gives CDR1 LGHDT, CDR2 YNNKEL (reference sequence). The length of the CDR3 is 17 residues. CDR3 in DNA: TGTGCCAGCAGCCAAGGGACTCCTCGGGACTCCTACAATGAGCAGTTCTTC. Translated: CASSQGTPRDSYNEQFF.

This clone turned up a few times. An end of the junction does not agree with germline; a read error may underlie this. The CDR3 nucleotides read TGTGCCACCAGCGGAGATAACTTGAATCAGCCCCAGCATTTT. Protein sequence: CATSGDNLNQPQHF. V gene TRBV15 combines with J gene TRBJ1-5; D is uncertain. This CDR3 has 14 amino acids. Germline CDR1 LNHNV, CDR2 YYDKDF (reference sequence).

This clone has only one observation. The chain recombines TRBV7-2 with TRBJ2-3; TRBD2 aligns across 10 bases. V shed 2 bases and J 3 bases; nucleotides not matched to a gene: 2. The CDR3 length is 15 residues. Germline V CDR1 and CDR2: SGHTA, FQGNSA. The CDR3 bases are TGTGCCAGCAGCTTAAAAGCGGGGGGGACAGATACGCAGTATTTT. This codes for CASSLKAGGTDTQYF.

This clone was recorded only once. The chain has TRBV10-3 and TRBJ1-6, with D perhaps TRBD1 (6 bases). The CDR3 runs to 14 residues. Trimming left V 2 bases short and J 5 bases short, with 7 bases between. Germline V CDR1 and CDR2: ENHRY, SYGVKD. The CDR3 loop is CAISEDRNNSPLHF. The DNA of the CDR3 is TGTGCCATCAGTGAGGACAGGAATAATTCACCCCTCCACTTT.

The gene calls are TRBV19 and TRBJ1-1, with D perhaps matching TRBD1 (5 bases). Germline lookup yields CDR1 LNHDA and CDR2 SQIVND (reference sequence). The V gene lost 5 bases and the J gene lost 2 bases, with 12 bases spanning the gap. The CDR3 extends over 14 amino acids. The CDR3 bases are TGTGCCAGTAGTGTCAGTCAGGGAAACACTGAAGCTTTCTTT. This sequence encodes CASSVSQGNTEAFF.

The V and J genes are TRBV4-3 and TRBJ1-6, with TRBD1 matching 8 bases. Unmatched junction bases numbered 14, after V lost 3 bases and J lost 10 bases. Germline V gene sequence: CDR1 LGHNA, CDR2 YSLEER. CDR3 length equals 17 residues. The CDR3 spells CASSQRVQAGGDSPLHF. Here the CDR3 DNA reads TGCGCCAGCAGCCAGAGGGTTCAGGCAGGGGGCGACTCACCCCTCCACTTT.

The chain carries TRBV27 and TRBJ1-2, with 9 nucleotides matching TRBD1. Germline trimming cut 3 bases from V and 5 bases from J; bases unmatched to any gene: 4. Germline V gives CDR1 MNHEY, CDR2 SMNVEV (reference sequence). CDR3 length: 14 amino acids. CDR3 loop: CASSFRTGAYGYTF. CDR3 sequence (DNA): TGTGCCAGCAGTTTCCGGACAGGGGCGTATGGCTACACCTTC.